Following are 14 T cell receptor beta chains from one sample sequenced in a study of T cells in Graves' hyperthyroidism and ophthalmopathy. There were TCR beta CDR3 regions amplified from RNA transcripts. First-round RT-PCR of the TCR CDR3 relied on the HTBI primer set. A single record per CDR3 protein comes from TCRdb applying MiXCR to the multiplex PCR reads. The sample shows about 620,000 distinct CDR3 sequences, around 16% of them seen only once. Sequenced: blood. The source is a young woman with Graves' hyperthyroidism.

In its sample, this clonotype was seen many times. The rearrangement joins TRBV18 to TRBJ2-7; no clear D gene. V was trimmed by 5 bases and J by 4 bases, leaving 12 bases between them. The CDR3 extends over 13 amino acids. Germline CDR1 reads KGHSH; CDR2 reads LQKENI. CDR3 sequence: CASSWATGYEQYF. CDR3 DNA sequence: TGTGCCAGCTCATGGGCCACTGGATACGAGCAGTACTTC.

This clonotype has a count of ten or more. This chain joins TRBV7-3 and TRBJ2-7; the D gene is possibly TRBD1 (5 bases). Trimming shortened V by 2 bases and J by 7 bases, and 12 bases separated the two germline ends. This CDR3 spans 13 amino acids. Per germline, CDR1 SGHTA and CDR2 FQGTGA. The chain's CDR3 is CASSLGDSREQYF. The CDR3, as DNA: TGTGCCAGCAGCTTAGGTGACAGCCGGGAGCAGTACTTC.

The rearrangement uses TRBV20-1 and TRBJ2-7; D not certain. The V end lost 7 bases, the J end lost 0 bases, and 7 bases lay between the germline ends. Per the germline V gene, CDR1 is DFQATT and CDR2 is SNEGSKA (reference sequence). The CDR3 has 11 residues. The CDR3, as DNA: TGCAGTGGGGCAACCTCCTACGAGCAGTACTTC. This encodes CSGATSYEQYF.

The table lists this clonotype with many counts. The chain is built from TRBV27 and TRBJ2-7, with 7 bases aligning to TRBD2. The CDR3 runs to 13 residues. V gave up 6 bases and J gave up 4 bases; unmatched junction bases: 6. Germline V gives CDR1 MNHEY, CDR2 SMNVEV (reference sequence). CDR3 sequence (DNA): TGTGCCAGCAGACCGAGCGGGAAATACGAGCAGTACTTC. It encodes CASRPSGKYEQYF.

This clonotype was recorded many times. The rearrangement uses TRBV2 and TRBJ2-7; 11 nucleotides align to TRBD1. The germline V gene encodes CDR1 SNHLY and CDR2 FYNNEI. With 7 bases clipped from V and 6 bases from J, the junction kept 8 bases outside the gene matches. The CDR3 is made up of 14 amino acids. The CDR3 nucleotides are TGTGCCAGCAAGGAAGGGACAGGGGGGCTCGAGCAGTACTTC. Amino acid sequence: CASKEGTGGLEQYF.

The sample holds many counts of this clonotype. CDR3 sequence: CASSSLAGRSYEQYF. Here the CDR3 DNA reads TGTGCCAGCAGCTCACTAGCGGGAAGGTCCTACGAGCAGTACTTC. J is TRBJ2-7 and V is TRBV7-9, with 10 bases matching TRBD2. CDR1 and CDR2 (germline): SEHNR, FQNEAQ (reference sequence). The length of the CDR3 is 15 residues. Trimming at V came to 4 bases and at J to 1 base, leaving 4 bases not matched to a gene. The full variable domain, completed using reference TRBV7-9 and TRBJ2-7, is DTGVSQNPRHKITKRGQNVTFRCDPISEHNRLYWYRQTLGQGPEFLTYFQNEAQLEKSRLLSDRFSAERPKGSFSTLEIQRTEQGDSAMYLCASSSLAGRSYEQYFGPGTRLTVT.

This clonotype was picked up a small number of times. The chain links TRBV29-1 to TRBJ1-4; maybe TRBD1 (6 bases). Trimming stripped 6 bases from V and 4 bases from J, with 15 bases between. Germline loops: CDR1 SQVTM, CDR2 ANQGSEA. The CDR3 sequence is 14 residues long. For the CDR3, the DNA is TGCAGCGTCGCCCTGGACAGATATAATGAAAAACTGTTTTTT. Protein product: CSVALDRYNEKLFF. The variable domain in full, completed from reference TRBV29-1 and TRBJ1-4, reads SAVISQKPSRDICQRGTSLTIQCQVDSQVTMMFWYRQQPGQSLTLIATANQGSEATYESGFVIDKFPISRPNLTFSTLTVSNMSPEDSSIYLCSVALDRYNEKLFFGSGTQLSVL.

In its sample, this clonotype was seen many times. This rearrangement joins TRBV6-1 to TRBJ1-1, with D hard to call. The CDR3 spans 14 residues. Germline-derived CDR1 and CDR2 are MNHNS and SASEGT. V lost 5 bases and J lost 1, with 11 bases in between. As DNA, the CDR3 is TGTGCCAGCAGTCACGCCACGAGGAACACTGAAGCTTTCTTT. Its translation is CASSHATRNTEAFF.

This clonotype showed up many times. The V call is TRBV28, the J call TRBJ2-2, with a tentative D call TRBD1 (6 bases). Germline loops: CDR1 MDHEN, CDR2 SYDVKM. This CDR3 spans 15 amino acids. The ends were cut back, 6 bases at V and 2 bases at J, with 13 bases in the middle. The CDR3: CASSAIRGNTGELFF. As DNA, the CDR3 is TGTGCCAGCAGCGCTATCAGGGGTAACACCGGGGAGCTGTTTTTT.

As regards this clonotype: At one boundary the junction diverges from the germline segment, which might be a read error. The chain couples TRBV20-1 to TRBJ2-1; 7 bases align to TRBD2. This CDR3 contains 20 residues. Germline V gene data show CDR1 as DFQATT and CDR2 as SNEGSKA (reference sequence). The CDR3 here is CSARDPSYTMSGTLYSEQFF. The CDR3 coding sequence is TGCAGTGCTAGAGATCCCTCCTATACAATGAGCGGGACCCTATACAGTGAGCAGTTCTTC.

This clonotype was detected ten times or more. J is TRBJ2-5 and V is TRBV28, with TRBD1 matching over 7 bases. From germline, CDR1 is MDHEN and CDR2 SYDVKM. The CDR3 covers 13 residues. Trimming took 4 bases from V and 10 from J; bases not matched to a gene: 9. CDR3: CASSSTGALRQYF. The CDR3 DNA is TGTGCCAGCAGTTCTACAGGGGCCTTACGCCAGTACTTC.

This chain's CDR3 is CASSSQREGLYEQYF. The CDR3 nucleotides read TGTGCCAGCAGTTCCCAGCGGGAGGGCCTCTACGAGCAGTACTTC. The V call is TRBV6-2 or TRBV6-3, the J call TRBJ2-7; TRBD2 matches at 10 bases. After removal of 4 bases from V and 3 bases from J, the junction contained 6 bases not matched to a gene. This CDR3 has 15 amino acids. From germline, CDR1 is MNHEY and CDR2 SVGEGT.

This clonotype was counted a few times. V gene TRBV4-1 combines with J gene TRBJ2-1; 9 bases are shared with TRBD2. Germline V gives CDR1 MGHRA, CDR2 YSYEKL. V shed 1 base, J shed 0 bases, and the junction held 1 base outside the gene matches. This CDR3 region has 16 residues. CDR3 loop: CASSQGRGGSYNEQFF. The CDR3 nucleotides are TGCGCCAGCAGCCAAGGGCGGGGGGGCTCCTACAATGAGCAGTTCTTC.

This clonotype came up many times. The chain uses TRBV28 and TRBJ2-7; 7 bases are shared with TRBD2. Per the germline V gene, CDR1 is MDHEN and CDR2 is SYDVKM. The CDR3 loop spans 14 amino acids. With 9 bases clipped from V and 3 bases from J, the junction kept 11 bases outside the gene matches. The CDR3 is CASYGGSGYYEQYF. The CDR3 coding sequence is TGTGCCAGTTACGGGGGTAGCGGGTACTACGAGCAGTACTTC.